Following are 32 T cell receptor beta chains from one sample sequenced in a study of T cells in Graves' hyperthyroidism and ophthalmopathy. RNA transcripts served as the template for amplifying TCR beta CDR3 regions. HTBI primers were employed in a first-round RT-PCR of the TCR CDR3. TCRdb used MiXCR to reprocess the multiplex PCR reads, holding one entry per CDR3 protein. The sample includes 300,000 to 350,000 distinct CDR3 sequences, roughly 23% of them seen just once. The specimen was blood. The source of these receptors is a woman aged 50 to 60 with Graves' hyperthyroidism.

The sample holds many counts of this clonotype. The chain has TRBV9 and TRBJ2-2, with a tentative D call TRBD1 (5 bases). Germline CDR1 SGDLS, CDR2 YYNGEE. The length of the CDR3 is 13 residues. V was pared by 4 bases and J by 5 bases, with 9 bases between. As DNA, the CDR3 is TGTGCCAGCAGCACCAGACAGACCGGGGAGCTGTTTTTT. Its protein product is CASSTRQTGELFF.

The V gene is TRBV6-5, the J gene TRBJ2-1; TRBD2 is a possible D gene (7 bases). V was pared by 2 bases and J by 8 bases, with 10 bases between. The CDR3 extends over 13 amino acids. Per the germline V gene, CDR1 is MNHEY and CDR2 is SVGAGI. CDR3 sequence reads: CASSYGGGHEQFF. The CDR3, as DNA: TGTGCCAGCAGTTACGGGGGGGGCCATGAGCAGTTCTTC.

This clonotype has only a few counts. V and J are TRBV2 and TRBJ2-1; no firm D call. Germline V CDR1 and CDR2: SNHLY, FYNNEI. Deletions cut 6 bases from V and 7 bases from J, with 13 bases between. The CDR3 length is 13 residues. The CDR3 DNA reads TGTGCCAGCAGCAAAGAACAGTGGAATGAGCAGTTCTTC. This encodes CASSKEQWNEQFF.

This clonotype was seen a handful of times. The CDR3 loop is CASSLTGGGGQETQYF. In DNA form, the CDR3 reads TGCGCCAGCAGCCTGACAGGGGGCGGAGGGCAAGAGACCCAGTACTTC. The rearrangement links TRBV5-1 to TRBJ2-5; the match to TRBD1 covers 10 bases. Trimming took 4 bases from V and 2 from J; bases not matched to a gene: 8. Germline V lookup: CDR1 SGHRS, CDR2 YFSETQ. There are 16 residues in the CDR3.

This clonotype was picked up many times. The chain carries TRBV11-2 and TRBJ1-1; 8 bases match TRBD1. The J segment lost 1 base and the V segment lost 2 bases, leaving 6 bases of the junction unmatched. This CDR3 has 16 amino acids. Germline values: CDR1 SGHAT, CDR2 FQNNGV. The CDR3 loop reads CASSLYRGSENTEAFF. CDR3 bases: TGTGCCAGCAGCTTATACAGGGGGAGCGAGAACACTGAAGCTTTCTTT.

V is TRBV20-1 and J is TRBJ2-4; 11 nucleotides agree with TRBD1. The CDR3 consists of 19 residues. Germline lookup yields CDR1 DFQATT and CDR2 SNEGSKA (reference sequence). With 1 base clipped from V and 2 bases from J, the junction kept 13 bases outside the gene matches. The CDR3 DNA reads TGCAGTGCTAGAGGGCCCCCTTCGGGGACAGGGGGTTCCAAAAACATTCAGTACTTC. This gives the protein CSARGPPSGTGGSKNIQYF.

This chain links TRBV24-1 with TRBJ1-1; D perhaps matches TRBD1 (6 bases). The CDR3 length is 12 residues. V lost 5 bases, J lost 6 bases, and 9 bases lay in between. The germline V gene has CDR1 KGHDR and CDR2 SFDVKD. The CDR3 sequence: CATSGRTAEAFF. The DNA for the CDR3 is TGTGCCACCAGTGGCCGGACAGCTGAAGCTTTCTTT.

The chain joins TRBV5-1 to TRBJ1-1; D gene unclear. Per the germline V gene, CDR1 is SGHRS and CDR2 is YFSETQ. V was pared by 6 bases and J by 10 bases, with 16 bases between. The CDR3 spans 12 residues. The CDR3 nucleotides are TGCGCCAGCACCAACACCACCCGCCGAGCTTTCTTT. Translated, it gives CASTNTTRRAFF.

In its sample, this clonotype was seen a few times. This may stem from a read error, because a much larger clone lies one nucleotide away. CDR3 loop: CASSLSGTANEKLSF. CDR3 in DNA: TGCGCCAGCAGCTTATCCGGGACGGCGAATGAAAAACTGTCTTTT. This rearrangement joins TRBV5-1 to TRBJ1-4; possible D gene TRBD1, 5 bases. Looked up from germline, CDR1 is SGHRS and CDR2 is YFSETQ. The CDR3 totals 15 residues.

This clonotype was counted many times. This chain links TRBV18 with TRBJ2-3; D is undetermined. CDR3 length equals 15 residues. V lost 2 bases, J lost 1 base, and 10 bases lay in between. Germline CDR1 KGHSH, CDR2 LQKENI. CDR3 loop: CASSPIGYRTDTQYF. The CDR3 DNA sequence: TGTGCCAGCTCACCAATTGGGTATCGCACAGATACGCAGTATTTT. The complete variable domain, with remaining parts taken from reference TRBV18 and TRBJ2-3, reads NAGVMQNPRHLVRRRGQEARLRCSPMKGHSHVYWYRQLPEEGLKFMVYLQKENIIDESGMPKERFSAEFPKEGPSILRIQQVVRGDSAAYFCASSPIGYRTDTQYFGPGTRLTVL.

At least ten counts were recorded for this clonotype. The gene calls are TRBV27 and TRBJ1-1; 7 bases are shared with TRBD1. The V gene end was trimmed by 4 bases and the J gene end by 5 bases; junction bases not matched to a gene: 7. The germline gives CDR1 MNHEY, CDR2 SMNVEV (reference sequence). The CDR3 has 14 residues. CDR3 sequence reads: CASSSTGFRTEAFF. CDR3 nucleotides: TGTGCCAGCAGTTCGACAGGGTTTAGGACTGAAGCTTTCTTT.

This clonotype was seen ten or more times. CDR3 nucleotide sequence: TGTGCCAGCAGCGGCGGGGGGCGGGAGACCCAGTACTTC. It yields the protein CASSGGGRETQYF. The V call is TRBV6-1, the J call TRBJ2-5; 8 nucleotides agree with TRBD2. Germline-derived CDR1 and CDR2 are MNHNS and SASEGT. With V trimmed by 6 bases and J by 5 bases, 5 bases remained unmatched. The CDR3 is 13 amino acids.

The chain combines TRBV5-5 with TRBJ2-3, with 7 nucleotides matching TRBD1. The CDR3 contains 12 residues. V lost 4 bases and J lost 13; bases outside the gene matches: 9. In germline, CDR1 is SGHKS, CDR2 YYEKEE (reference sequence). CDR3 bases: TGTGCCAGCAGCGGAAGACAGGGACGGAAGTATTTT. Protein product: CASSGRQGRKYF.

The CDR3 bases are TGTGCCAGCAGCCCTCCTACAGGTCCTTACACTGAAGCTTTCTTT. Its translation is CASSPPTGPYTEAFF. The genes are TRBV7-9 and TRBJ1-1; TRBD1 is a possible D gene (5 bases). Trimming removed 5 bases from V and 3 bases from J, with 16 bases in between. Germline values: CDR1 SEHNR, CDR2 FQNEAQ (reference sequence). The length of the CDR3 is 15 residues.

This clonotype was picked up many times. The chain recombines TRBV11-1 with TRBJ1-1; D gene uncertain. The germline V and J ends were trimmed by 2 bases and 3 bases, with 13 bases remaining between them. Germline V gene data show CDR1 as SGHAT and CDR2 as FQDESV (reference sequence). This CDR3 contains 15 residues. The CDR3 nucleotides read TGTGCCAGCAGCTTAAGTCGATCTTTGGACACTGAAGCTTTCTTT. It is translated as CASSLSRSLDTEAFF.

This clonotype was seen a few times. The chain links TRBV20-1 to TRBJ1-2; D is undetermined. V gave up 6 bases and J gave up 5 bases, with 10 bases separating them. This CDR3 is built from 11 residues. Germline-derived CDR1 and CDR2 are DFQATT and SNEGSKA (reference sequence). The CDR3 DNA reads as TGCAGTGCCCCTTTGGAGTATGGCTACACCTTC. It specifies CSAPLEYGYTF.

The chain has TRBV5-1 and TRBJ2-3; D unclear. Germline values: CDR1 SGHRS, CDR2 YFSETQ. Trimming stripped 0 bases from V and 6 bases from J, with 11 bases between. This CDR3 comprises 14 residues. CDR3 sequence reads: CASSLEGLVDTQYF. DNA of the CDR3: TGCGCCAGCAGCTTGGAGGGTTTGGTGGATACGCAGTATTTT.

At least ten counts were recorded for this clonotype. CDR3 in DNA: TGTGCCAGCACCCAAAGGGAGGGGGTGAATTCACCCCTCCACTTT. It encodes CASTQREGVNSPLHF. This chain uses TRBV2 with TRBJ1-6; weak D call: TRBD1 (6 bases). The CDR3 extends over 15 amino acids. Germline CDR1 is SNHLY and CDR2 is FYNNEI. V lost 7 bases and J 7 bases, leaving 17 bases between the germline ends.

The chain has TRBV5-1 and TRBJ2-1; tentative D call: TRBD2 (6 bases). The CDR3 sequence is 15 residues long. The germline V gene encodes CDR1 SGHRS and CDR2 YFSETQ. Trimming stripped 5 bases from V and 2 bases from J, with 14 bases between. The DNA for the CDR3 is TGCGCCAGCAGAATAGTGGGACTTCCCTACAATGAGCAGTTCTTC. Residues: CASRIVGLPYNEQFF.

The chain has TRBV19 and TRBJ2-7; 10 bases align to TRBD2. From germline, CDR1 is LNHDA and CDR2 SQIVND (reference sequence). This CDR3 region has 14 residues. V was clipped by 1 base and J by 3 bases; unmatched bases: 0. For the CDR3, the DNA is TGTGCCAGTAGTATAGGGACTAGCGGCTACGAGCAGTACTTC. Translated: CASSIGTSGYEQYF.

This clonotype was seen at least ten times. This chain links TRBV6-1 with TRBJ1-5; D may be TRBD1 (6 bases). The CDR3 is 15 amino acids. Germline CDR1 reads MNHNS; CDR2 reads SASEGT. Trimming pared 6 bases from V and 0 bases from J, leaving 12 bases between. The CDR3 protein is CASRVDSYSNQPQHF. CDR3 sequence (DNA): TGTGCCAGCAGGGTGGACAGTTATAGCAATCAGCCCCAGCATTTT.

This clonotype has at least ten counts. This chain uses TRBV3-1 with TRBJ1-6; 7 bases line up with TRBD1. After removal of 4 bases from V and 10 bases from J, the junction contained 10 bases not matched to a gene. The CDR3 has 15 amino acids. Germline CDR1 is LGHDT and CDR2 is YNNKEL (reference sequence). CDR3 bases: TGTGCCAGCAGCCGCACACAGGGGCTAGGATCACCCCTCCACTTT. It is translated as CASSRTQGLGSPLHF. Variable domain in full (rest from reference TRBV3-1 and TRBJ1-6): DTAVSQTPKYLVTQMGNDKSIKCEQNLGHDTMYWYKQDSKKFLKIMFSYNNKELIINETVPNRFSPKSPDKAHLNLHINSLELGDSAVYFCASSRTQGLGSPLHFGNGTRLTVT.

This clonotype has at least ten counts. This chain joins TRBV9 and TRBJ2-2; D is perhaps TRBD1 (5 bases). The CDR3 extends over 14 amino acids. Germline CDR1 is SGDLS and CDR2 is YYNGEE. Trimming stripped 5 bases from V and 4 bases from J, with 12 bases between. CDR3 nucleotide sequence: TGTGCCAGCAGTGCCTCCAGGGTCACCGGGGAGCTGTTTTTT. It encodes CASSASRVTGELFF.

The chain joins TRBV2 to TRBJ2-7, with TRBD2 identical over 10 bases. With 5 bases clipped from V and 4 bases from J, the junction kept 8 bases outside the gene matches. The CDR3 contains 15 residues. Germline assignment: CDR1 SNHLY and CDR2 FYNNEI. The CDR3: CASSSLAGEAYEQYF. The DNA for the CDR3 is TGTGCCAGCAGTTCCCTAGCGGGAGAAGCTTACGAGCAGTACTTC.

This clonotype came up a few times. The rearrangement uses TRBV7-8 and TRBJ2-7, with 8 nucleotides matching TRBD1. The V gene end was trimmed by 5 bases and the J gene end by 3 bases; junction bases not matched to a gene: 12. Looked up from germline, CDR1 is SGHVS and CDR2 is FQNEAQ. The CDR3 spans 16 residues. The CDR3 here is CASSLGRYRGDYEQYF. Here the CDR3 DNA reads TGTGCCAGCAGCCTAGGTCGTTACAGGGGGGACTACGAGCAGTACTTC.

For this clonotype: A read error is possible here, since a much larger clone lies one base away. The chain has TRBV10-3 and TRBJ1-1, with 7 nucleotides matching TRBD1. The CDR3 has 15 residues. Germline CDR1 and CDR2: ENHRY and SYGVKD. The CDR3, as DNA: TGTGCCATCAGGCATGAGGGGGCAAGGAACACTGAAGCTTCCTTT. Encoded protein: CAIRHEGARNTEASF.

In this sample, this clonotype turned up many times. The V call is TRBV20-1, the J call TRBJ1-2, with a possible D match to TRBD1 (6 bases). Trimming stripped 6 bases from V and 5 bases from J, with 16 bases between. The CDR3 runs 13 residues. From germline, CDR1 is DFQATT and CDR2 SNEGSKA (reference sequence). The CDR3 DNA is TGCAGTGCCGACCAGGGGCCGGGATATGGCTACACCTTC. It codes for CSADQGPGYGYTF.

In this sample, this clonotype turned up a few times. The gene calls are TRBV28 and TRBJ2-5; D gene uncertain. V shed 1 base and J shed 9 bases, with 12 bases lying between them. Germline V CDR1 and CDR2: MDHEN, SYDVKM. The CDR3 consists of 13 residues. In nucleotides, the CDR3 is TGTGCCAGCAGTTTATCGTTGGTCGATCCCCAGTACTTC. Its translation is CASSLSLVDPQYF.

This clonotype was recorded many times. J is TRBJ2-1 and V is TRBV20-1; 10 bases fit TRBD1. The CDR3 contains 15 residues. Germline trimming cut 2 bases from V and 7 bases from J; bases unmatched to any gene: 8. CDR1 and CDR2 from the germline V gene are DFQATT and SNEGSKA (reference sequence). The DNA of the CDR3 is TGCAGTGCTAGATATTCCCGGGACAGGGGTAATGAGCAGTTCTTC. Its protein is CSARYSRDRGNEQFF.

This clonotype was counted ten times or more. This chain connects TRBV18 to TRBJ1-1; TRBD1 matches at 7 bases. J was trimmed by 3 bases and V by 4 bases; bases with no gene match: 5. Germline CDR1 and CDR2: KGHSH and LQKENI. The CDR3 covers 14 residues. This CDR3 is CASSRSGGDTEAFF. The CDR3 bases are TGTGCCAGCTCACGATCAGGGGGGGACACTGAAGCTTTCTTT. Looking up the rest from reference TRBV18 and TRBJ1-1 gives the full variable domain: NAGVMQNPRHLVRRRGQEARLRCSPMKGHSHVYWYRQLPEEGLKFMVYLQKENIIDESGMPKERFSAEFPKEGPSILRIQQVVRGDSAAYFCASSRSGGDTEAFFGQGTRLTVV.

This clonotype has ten or more counts. V and J are TRBV27 and TRBJ2-3, with no clear D. There are 18 residues in the CDR3. Between the trimmed V and J ends, which lost 1 base and 0 bases, there was a span of 17 bases. The germline CDR1 and CDR2 sequences are MNHEY and SMNVEV (reference sequence). In nucleotides, the CDR3 is TGTGCCAGCAGTTTATTACCCCTTTCCGAGAGCAGCACAGATACGCAGTATTTT. Translation: CASSLLPLSESSTDTQYF.

This clonotype came up many times. The CDR3 region is CASSPKGAYTEAFF. Written as DNA, the CDR3 is TGTGCCAGCAGCCCCAAGGGGGCGTACACTGAAGCTTTCTTT. The V and J genes are TRBV7-9 and TRBJ1-1, with 7 bases matching TRBD1. Germline CDR1 SEHNR, CDR2 FQNEAQ (reference sequence). There are 14 residues in the CDR3. Trimming at V came to 5 bases and at J to 3 bases, leaving 6 bases not matched to a gene.